This T cell receptor beta chain is drawn from a study of blood T cells in healthy people across ages. The study's findings and limits: There was a strong correlation between TCR beta diversity and naive T cell percentage.

This clonotype was observed a few times. Antigen unknown. Trimming stripped 6 bases from V and 2 bases from J, with 16 bases between. The germline V gene encodes CDR1 DFQATT and CDR2 SNEGSKA (reference sequence). CDR3 length: 14 residues. The second PCR ran about 7 to 12 cycles with a sample-barcoded 5' primer and J-beta primers. TCRdb analysed the 5' RACE reads with MiXCR anew, one entry per CDR3 protein. The table lists over 1.5 million distinct CDR3 sequences, approximately 50% of them singletons, with less than 2.5% in the top ten. The sequence was obtained from a woman aged 40 to 50 in good health. Material: blood. This rearrangement joins TRBV20-1 to TRBJ2-5; D could derive from TRBD1 or TRBD2 (5 bases each). The CDR3 sequence: CSAGEGTVQETQYF. The DNA of the CDR3 is TGCAGTGCAGGTGAAGGGACGGTTCAAGAGACCCAGTACTTC.